One sample yielded the 22 T cell receptor beta chains listed below, sequenced in a study of T cells in Graves' hyperthyroidism and ophthalmopathy. TCR beta CDR3 region amplification was performed from RNA transcripts. In the first-round RT-PCR of the TCR CDR3, the HTBI primer set was used. TCRdb redid the calling of the multiplex PCR reads with MiXCR, one entry per CDR3 protein. The sample contains approximately 260,000 distinct CDR3 sequences, approximately 16% of which appear only once. Specimen: blood. These receptors all come from a woman between 50 and 59 years old with Graves' hyperthyroidism that later progressed to Graves' ophthalmopathy.

At least ten counts were recorded for this clonotype. The rearrangement uses TRBV20-1 and TRBJ2-7; no definite D call. The CDR3 runs to 14 residues. The V and J ends lost 1 base and 0 bases respectively, with 10 bases between them. Per the germline V gene, CDR1 is DFQATT and CDR2 is SNEGSKA (reference sequence). The CDR3 loop is CSARVLDVSYEQYF. CDR3 sequence (DNA): TGCAGTGCTAGAGTTCTGGACGTCTCCTACGAGCAGTACTTC.

This clonotype has at least ten counts. The V and J genes are TRBV5-1 and TRBJ2-5, with a possible D match to TRBD1 (6 bases). Trimming took off 3 bases at V and 3 bases at J, with 18 bases between the two ends. Germline V gene sequence: CDR1 SGHRS, CDR2 YFSETQ. This CDR3 has 16 amino acids. CDR3 region: CASSSTPGHPKETQYF. CDR3 DNA sequence: TGCGCCAGCAGCTCAACACCGGGACATCCTAAAGAGACCCAGTACTTC.

In its sample, this clonotype was seen many times. This sequence joins TRBV9 and TRBJ2-1; 9 nucleotides agree with TRBD2. V lost 8 bases to trimming and J lost 5 bases; unmatched junction nucleotides: 14. Germline CDR1 and CDR2: SGDLS and YYNGEE. CDR3 length equals 16 residues. CDR3 DNA: TGTGCCAGGACTAGCGGAGCCTCGGAATCCAACAATGAGCAGTTCTTC. Protein product: CARTSGASESNNEQFF. Looking up the rest from reference TRBV9 and TRBJ2-1 gives the full variable domain: DSGVTQTPKHLITATGQRVTLRCSPRSGDLSVYWYQQSLDQGLQFLIQYYNGEERAKGNILERFSAQQFPDLHSELNLSSLELGDSALYFCARTSGASESNNEQFFGPGTRLTVL.

The CDR3 sequence: CASKIRAGGLETQYF. CDR3 sequence (DNA): TGTGCCAGCAAGATACGGGCAGGGGGCCTGGAGACCCAGTACTTC. The J gene is TRBJ2-5, the V gene TRBV6-1, with 8 positions matching TRBD1. Germline V gene data show CDR1 as MNHNS and CDR2 as SASEGT. This CDR3 comprises 15 residues. Trimming at V came to 7 bases and at J to 5 bases, leaving 12 bases not matched to a gene.

This clonotype came up many times. The chain uses TRBV2 and TRBJ2-2; tentatively, D is TRBD1 (5 bases). Trimming left V 6 bases short and J 3 bases short, with 11 bases between. The CDR3 has 14 amino acids. Germline V CDR1 and CDR2: SNHLY, FYNNEI. The CDR3 bases are TGTGCCAGCAGAGGCAGGGCCTACACCGGGGAGCTGTTTTTT. Its protein is CASRGRAYTGELFF. Looking up the rest from reference TRBV2 and TRBJ2-2 gives the full variable domain: EPEVTQTPSHQVTQMGQEVILRCVPISNHLYFYWYRQILGQKVEFLVSFYNNEISEKSEIFDDQFSVERPDGSNFTLKIRSTKLEDSAMYFCASRGRAYTGELFFGEGSRLTVL.

This clonotype was counted at least ten times. This chain connects TRBV25-1 to TRBJ2-6, with a tentative D call TRBD2 (6 bases). The CDR3 is 15 residues long. V was trimmed by 1 base and J by 3 bases, leaving 7 bases between them. CDR1 and CDR2 (germline): MGHDK, SYGVNS. CDR3 amino acids: CASSELEGGANVLTF. In DNA form, the CDR3 reads TGTGCCAGCAGTGAATTGGAGGGTGGGGCCAACGTCCTGACTTTC.

This clonotype was counted ten times or more. The rearrangement uses TRBV27 and TRBJ2-7; 8 bases are a match to TRBD1. Per germline, CDR1 MNHEY and CDR2 SMNVEV (reference sequence). This CDR3 comprises 15 residues. Trimming cost V 3 bases and J 2 bases; bases outside gene matches: 6. CDR3 sequence: CASSLRTGPPYEQYF. CDR3 nucleotides: TGTGCCAGCAGTTTGAGGACAGGGCCCCCCTACGAGCAGTACTTC.

In regard to this clonotype: Since a much larger clone is just one base distant, this may be a read error. The J gene is TRBJ1-2, the V gene TRBV12-3 or TRBV12-4; 7 nucleotides match TRBD1. This CDR3 has 14 residues. The V gene end was trimmed by 7 bases and the J gene end by 7 bases; junction bases not matched to a gene: 12. The CDR3 protein is CASTPTGKTSGYTF. CDR3 in DNA: TGTGCCAGCACCCCGACAGGGAAGACGTCTGGCTACACCTTC.

This chain connects TRBV9 to TRBJ2-5; TRBD2 matches 7 bases. V gave up 3 bases and J gave up 1 base; unmatched junction bases: 12. CDR3 length equals 17 residues. The V gene's germline CDR1 is SGDLS and CDR2 YYNGEE. CDR3 amino acids: CASSEPWAGAGQETQYF. The CDR3 DNA sequence: TGTGCCAGCAGCGAGCCCTGGGCGGGAGCAGGCCAAGAGACCCAGTACTTC.

The CDR3 here is CASRRGSFNEQFF. DNA for the CDR3: TGCGCCAGCAGACGCGGGAGTTTCAATGAGCAGTTCTTC. V and J are TRBV5-1 and TRBJ2-1; TRBD2 matches 7 bases. The length of the CDR3 is 13 residues. V lost 5 bases and J lost 6; bases outside the gene matches: 5. The germline V gene encodes CDR1 SGHRS and CDR2 YFSETQ.

The rearrangement links TRBV7-2 to TRBJ2-7, with D maybe TRBD1 (5 bases). CDR3 length: 14 amino acids. V dropped 0 bases and J dropped 6 bases, with 12 bases sitting between them. Germline V gene sequence: CDR1 SGHTA, CDR2 FQGNSA. CDR3 in DNA: TGTGCCAGCAGCTTAGCGTGGCAGCAGGGCGAGCAGTACTTC. Translation: CASSLAWQQGEQYF.

This clonotype came up many times. In nucleotides, the CDR3 is TGTGCCAGTACCACGGGACTCGATAAGCCCCAGCATTTT. Translation gives CASTTGLDKPQHF. This rearrangement joins TRBV19 to TRBJ1-5; a possible D gene is TRBD1 (5 bases). The germline gives CDR1 LNHDA, CDR2 SQIVND (reference sequence). The CDR3 is 13 residues long. The V gene lost 7 bases and the J gene lost 8 bases, with 15 bases spanning the gap.

This clonotype was seen at least ten times. This chain uses TRBV7-3 with TRBJ2-2, with unresolved D. Germline loops: CDR1 SGHTA, CDR2 FQGTGA. V lost 2 bases to trimming and J lost 4 bases, with 5 bases between them. This CDR3 spans 13 amino acids. Written as DNA, the CDR3 is TGTGCCAGCAGCTTATTGGCCACCGGGGAGCTGTTTTTT. Protein sequence: CASSLLATGELFF.

This clonotype was seen many times. The CDR3 coding sequence is TGCAGTGCTGGGGCCAAAAACATTCAGTACTTC. Amino acids: CSAGAKNIQYF. The chain joins TRBV20-1 to TRBJ2-4; D ambiguous. This CDR3 region has 11 residues. In germline, CDR1 is DFQATT, CDR2 SNEGSKA (reference sequence). Trimming pared 5 bases from V and 1 base from J, leaving 3 bases between.

CDR3 protein: CASGLDPQTMNTEAFF. The CDR3 coding sequence is TGTGCTAGTGGTTTGGACCCACAGACCATGAACACTGAAGCTTTCTTT. The V and J genes are TRBV12-5 and TRBJ1-1; D remains unclear. CDR1 and CDR2 from the germline V gene are LGHNT and FRNRAP. The CDR3 consists of 16 residues. Trimming shortened V by 1 base and J by 0 bases, and 12 bases separated the two germline ends.

About this clonotype itself: Since a much larger clone is just one base distant, this may be a read error. In nucleotides, the CDR3 is TGTGCCAGCGAGGGACGGGCTTACGGGCAGTACTTC. Translation: CASEGRAYGQYF. The chain couples TRBV28 to TRBJ2-7, with D perhaps being TRBD1 or TRBD2 (5 bases each). The germline V gene encodes CDR1 MDHEN and CDR2 SYDVKM. The CDR3 totals 12 residues.

In its sample, this clonotype was seen many times. The rearrangement links TRBV27 to TRBJ2-7, with D unclear. V was trimmed by 4 bases and J by 2 bases, leaving 18 bases between them. The CDR3 sequence is 16 residues long. Germline CDR1 and CDR2: MNHEY and SMNVEV (reference sequence). This chain's CDR3 is CASSSPSTEPTYEQYF. The CDR3, as DNA: TGTGCCAGCAGTTCCCCCTCGACGGAACCGACCTACGAGCAGTACTTC.

In this sample, this clonotype turned up many times. V usage is TRBV20-1 and J usage is TRBJ2-3; D may be TRBD1 (6 bases). The CDR3 is made up of 14 amino acids. Looked up from germline, CDR1 is DFQATT and CDR2 is SNEGSKA (reference sequence). V shed 5 bases and J shed 2 bases, with 14 bases lying between them. CDR3 sequence: CSAWDISVTDTQYF. CDR3 DNA sequence: TGCAGTGCTTGGGACATTTCGGTCACAGATACGCAGTATTTT.

Ten or more counts support this clonotype. The chain recombines TRBV30 with TRBJ1-5, with 7 nucleotides matching TRBD1. With 2 bases clipped from V and 4 bases from J, the junction kept 2 bases outside the gene matches. The CDR3 sequence is 13 residues long. The germline V gene encodes CDR1 GTSNPN and CDR2 SVGIG (reference sequence). The CDR3 here is CAWSTQGNQPQHF. CDR3 DNA sequence: TGTGCCTGGAGTACACAGGGGAATCAGCCCCAGCATTTT.

This clonotype was seen only a few times. The chain carries TRBV5-4 and TRBJ1-3; D uncertain. V lost 0 bases to trimming and J lost 0 bases, with 7 bases between them. Germline CDR1 and CDR2: SGHNT and YYREEE (reference sequence). This CDR3 is built from 15 residues. This chain's CDR3 is CASSLGSTSGNTIYF. CDR3 coding DNA: TGTGCCAGCAGCTTGGGATCAACCTCTGGAAACACCATATATTTT.

V is TRBV6-1 and J is TRBJ1-5; D is unresolved. CDR3 length: 12 amino acids. Looked up from germline, CDR1 is MNHNS and CDR2 is SASEGT. Trimming took 6 bases from V and 8 from J, leaving 11 bases between them. Here the CDR3 DNA reads TGTGCCAGCAGGTCGGGTCGAAAGCCCCAGCATTTT. Translated: CASRSGRKPQHF.

This clonotype was recorded at least ten times. The V call is TRBV6-1, the J call TRBJ2-5; TRBD2 aligns across 7 bases. The germline CDR1 and CDR2 sequences are MNHNS and SASEGT. J gave up 14 bases and V 2 bases, and 8 bases lay outside the gene matches. The CDR3 sequence is 12 residues long. The CDR3 sequence: CASSEYVAGVYF. The CDR3 DNA follows: TGTGCCAGCAGTGAATATGTGGCGGGGGTATACTTC.